This entry describes one T cell receptor (beta chain). Its cognate antigen is unknown. This entry comes from a study of T cell responses to AZD1222 COVID-19 vaccine. Whole-study findings and limits: Close to half of spike-specific TCRs reportedly recognize unmutated variant regions. Regions 160-218 and 743-854 held dominance among vaccine-associated CD4 TCRs, which spanned spike. Donors were chiefly white British, with a greater number of females, and clonal diversity was perhaps underestimated. Baseline seropositives among AZD1222 recipients totaled only 5 to 7.

Assay used: immunoSEQ multiplex PCR; TCRdb lists only in-frame clones, some missing. The sample has around 180,000 clones; more than 80% are singletons. Trimming took off 0 bases at V and 6 bases at J, with 18 bases between the two ends. CDR1 and CDR2 (germline): LNHNV, YYDKDF (reference sequence). This CDR3 has 17 residues. Sample: peripheral blood, taken on day 0 of AZD1222 vaccination. This TCR was sampled from an adult in good health. The chain joins TRBV15 to TRBJ1-5; D is possibly TRBD1 (6 bases). Here the CDR3 DNA reads TGTGCCACCAGCAGAGAGGGGTTATGGGGGGCTAGTCAGCCCCAGCATTTT. Its translation is CATSREGLWGASQPQHF.